The text below deals with one TCR beta chain. The CDR3 length is 17 residues. The V and J ends lost 6 bases and 2 bases, in that order; junction bases with no gene match: 12. Germline assignment: CDR1 SGHDN and CDR2 FVKESK. This sample is part of a study of PD-1 blockade in mismatch repair-deficient tumors. TCRdb's copy holds only in-frame clones and misses some; the assay was immunoSEQ multiplex PCR. Here the sample spans approximately 80,000 clones, about 82% being singletons. Three pembrolizumab responders had their TCRs sequenced. The V and J genes are TRBV14 and TRBJ2-1; 8 bases line up with TRBD2. This receptor was taken from an adult with mismatch repair-deficient cancer. Sample: peripheral blood, taken 44 weeks after starting pembrolizumab. DNA for the CDR3: TGTGCCAGCAGAAGATTCGAAACTAGCGGCCCCTACAATGAGCAGTTCTTC. Amino acids: CASRRFETSGPYNEQFF.